This T cell receptor (beta chain) is from a study of cytomegalovirus exposure and HLA in healthy donors. Looked up from germline, CDR1 is KGHSH and CDR2 is LQKENI. Between the trimmed V and J ends, which lost 6 bases and 6 bases, there was a span of 11 bases. The CDR3 is made up of 13 amino acids. This PCR relied on a set of 60 Vbeta primers and 13 Jbeta primers. The repertoire was sequenced with immunoSEQ multiplex PCR; TCRdb's copy has only in-frame clones and lacks some. The data hold about 83,000 clones, with more than 80% observed a single time. The clonotype comes from a woman between 25 and 40 years old in good health and CMV-seronegative. The sample taken for sequencing was PBMCs. V gene TRBV18 combines with J gene TRBJ2-2; D is uncertain. CDR3 sequence (DNA): TGTGCCAGCTCCCCGATTGGGCCCGGGGAGCTGTTTTTT. It specifies CASSPIGPGELFF.